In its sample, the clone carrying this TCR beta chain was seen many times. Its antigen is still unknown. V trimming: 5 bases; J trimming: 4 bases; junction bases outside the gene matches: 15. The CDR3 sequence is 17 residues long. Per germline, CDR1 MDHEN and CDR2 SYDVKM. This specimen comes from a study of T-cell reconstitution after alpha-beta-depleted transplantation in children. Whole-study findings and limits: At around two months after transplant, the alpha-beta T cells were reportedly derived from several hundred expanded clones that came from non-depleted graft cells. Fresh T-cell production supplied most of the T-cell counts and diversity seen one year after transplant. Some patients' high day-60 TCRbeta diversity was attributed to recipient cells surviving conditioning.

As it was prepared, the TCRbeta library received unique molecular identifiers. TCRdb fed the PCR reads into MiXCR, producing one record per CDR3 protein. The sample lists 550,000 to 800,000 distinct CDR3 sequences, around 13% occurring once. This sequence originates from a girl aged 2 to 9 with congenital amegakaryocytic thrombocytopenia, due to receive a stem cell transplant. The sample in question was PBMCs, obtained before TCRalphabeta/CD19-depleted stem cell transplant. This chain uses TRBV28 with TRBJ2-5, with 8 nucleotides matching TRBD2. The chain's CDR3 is CASSHQGPTSELETQYF. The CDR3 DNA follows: TGTGCCAGCAGTCATCAAGGTCCGACTAGCGAATTAGAGACCCAGTACTTC. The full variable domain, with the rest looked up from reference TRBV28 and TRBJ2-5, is DVKVTQSSRYLVKRTGEKVFLECVQDMDHENMFWYRQDPGLGLRLIYFSYDVKMKEKGDIPEGYSVSREKKERFSLILESASTNQTSMYLCASSHQGPTSELETQYFGPGTRLLVL.